This TCR beta chain was sequenced during a study of T-cell reconstitution after alpha-beta-depleted transplantation in children. Whole-study results and caveats: One year post-transplant, T-cell counts and diversity were largely derived from T cells produced anew.

Worth noting for this clonotype: Its antigen is not known.

Per the germline V gene, CDR1 is MDHEN and CDR2 is SYDVKM. The CDR3 sequence is 12 residues long. The V gene lost 6 bases and the J gene lost 8 bases, with 11 bases spanning the gap. Preparing the TCRbeta library involved the use of unique molecular identifiers. MiXCR, applied by TCRdb to the PCR reads, yields one record per CDR3 protein. Of about a million distinct CDR3 sequences listed, roughly 29% are singletons. The chain carries TRBV28 and TRBJ1-5, with unresolved D. The starting material was PBMCs, mostly from graft donor cells, obtained 360 days after TCRalphabeta/CD19-depleted stem cell transplant. The clonotype comes from a boy in the first two years of life who had a stem cell transplant for SCID, so the T cells may come from the graft donor. The CDR3 nucleotides are TGTGCCAGCAGCCCCACCTTTAAGCCCCAGCATTTT. Protein sequence: CASSPTFKPQHF.